This record covers a single T cell receptor beta chain. Its cognate antigen has yet to be identified. Base qualities are missing; no much larger clone stands one base away. TCRbeta CDR3 regions were amplified from genomic DNA by means of the immunoSEQ Assay, a bias-controlled multiplex PCR. Turning to the authors' computational methods: The number of nucleated cells in each sample was estimated from the amplification of reference gene primers within the assay. To quantify the absolute abundance of each unique TCRbeta CDR3 rearrangement, sequence reads were collapsed and filtered. For each sample, productive Simpson clonality was calculated as the square root of Simpson's diversity index over productive rearrangements. This immuneACCESS table, as held by TCRdb, lists in-frame sequences with V and J called but not all clones. Of the missing ones, under half trace to an unresolved V gene in checked studies; the others have no known cause. That table is the source of V, J and clone size, and D and trimming were worked out from the DNA. Present in this sample are more than 250,000 clones, 80% to 90% of which were seen just once. The ten largest clones add up to 2.2% of the sample.

The data derive from a study of blood T cell repertoires in COVID-19 (dated by TCRdb to 2020 to 2022). For the study in its entirety: The collaborator samples originated in the United States, Italy and Spain and spanned the acute and convalescent phases of COVID-19. The prospective study material was composed of cDNA or gDNA derived from T cells, B-cell-depleted T cells, or PBMCs. Deeply sampled blood TCRbeta repertoires from subjects exposed to, actively infected with, or recovered from COVID-19 were included in the dataset. A freely available public database, intended as a resource for researchers studying the immune response to SARS-CoV-2, is where the repertoires were released. The samples were drawn from the first 160 participants of the ongoing ImmuneRACE study and from over a thousand subjects provided by 6 global collaborators. A de-identified subject ID, COVID-19 status, age in years and sex were almost always included in the sample metadata. Where HLA class I and class II types were available, the types were taken from metadata supplied by the sample provider, not from assay-based typing. The paper's findings and limits, for the study overall: The amount of clinical and demographic metadata varied by source and participant and was provided uncurated.

Participants in the prospective study were enrolled through a virtual design, were aged about 18 to 89 years, and lived in roughly 24 United States geographic areas. In the prospective study, participants were assigned to cohorts based on the clinical history participants reported in a screening survey and a study questionnaire. ImmuneRACE Cohort 3 recovered participants were defined by two consecutive negative NP/OP PCR tests, healthcare professional clearance, or symptom resolution. Mobile phlebotomists in the prospective study collected whole blood, serum and a nasopharyngeal or oropharyngeal swab from every participant. Participants in the prospective study had the option to provide additional blood draws and questionnaires over a roughly 2-month period. Prospective study blood samples were shipped either frozen or at room temperature before DNA extraction. Via the germline V gene, CDR1 is SNHLY and CDR2 FYNNEI. From the cysteine through the phenylalanine, the CDR3 covers 16 amino acids. The kept DNA is CDR3 alone, 48 bases in frame from the first base. V ends up 2 bases short and J 4 bases short, with an unmatched junction base count of 7.

Sequences were obtained from PBMCs or T cells enriched from blood (not recorded which). This receptor chain uses TRBV2 and TRBJ2-3, with 9 bases in between that match TRBD2. The sequence derives from a man aged 25-45 years who had recovered from COVID-19. The DNA sequence is given as TGTGCCAGCAGTGAATTGGCGGGGGGGCAGTCAGATACGCAGTATTTT. Its coded protein is CASSELAGGQSDTQYF.